This T cell receptor (beta chain) was captured by sequencing in a study of shared clonotypes between healthy human individuals. The assay was immunoSEQ multiplex PCR, and TCRdb's table has in-frame clones only and misses some. The data contain about 2.1 million clones, roughly 95% of them singletons. Naive CD8 cells lacked CD45RO and underwent positive selection for CCR7, leaving out terminally differentiated effector memory CD45RA+ cells. This clonotype was sampled from a man aged 18 to 35 in good health. Some clones in this sample may be carry-over from other donors' samples. Sequenced input: naive CD8+ T cells from PBMCs.

The CDR3 here is CASRETTGGLTEAFF. The CDR3 region has the DNA TGTGCCAGCAGAGAGACTACAGGGGGACTCACTGAAGCTTTCTTT. The V gene is TRBV27, the J gene TRBJ1-1; 8 nucleotides match TRBD1. The CDR3 is 15 residues long. Germline trimming cut 6 bases from V and 4 bases from J; bases unmatched to any gene: 10. CDR1 and CDR2 from the germline V gene are MNHEY and SMNVEV (reference sequence).